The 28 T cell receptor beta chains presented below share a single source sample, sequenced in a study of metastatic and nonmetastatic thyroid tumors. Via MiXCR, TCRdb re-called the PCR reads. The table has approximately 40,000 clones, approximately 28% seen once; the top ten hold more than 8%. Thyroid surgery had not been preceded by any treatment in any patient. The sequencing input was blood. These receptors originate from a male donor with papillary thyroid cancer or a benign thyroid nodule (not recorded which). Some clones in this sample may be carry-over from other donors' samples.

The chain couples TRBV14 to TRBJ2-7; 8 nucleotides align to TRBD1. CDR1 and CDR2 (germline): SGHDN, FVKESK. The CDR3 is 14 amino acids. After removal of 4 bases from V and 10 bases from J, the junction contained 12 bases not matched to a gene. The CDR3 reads CASSPGGRLYYQYF. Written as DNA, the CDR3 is TGTGCCAGCAGCCCAGGGGGCCGACTCTACTATCAGTACTTC. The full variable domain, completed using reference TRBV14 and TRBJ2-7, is EAGVTQFPSHSVIEKGQTVTLRCDPISGHDNLYWYRRVMGKEIKFLLHFVKESKQDESGMPNNRFLAERTGGTYSTLKVQPAELEDSGVYFCASSPGGRLYYQYFGPGTRLTVT.

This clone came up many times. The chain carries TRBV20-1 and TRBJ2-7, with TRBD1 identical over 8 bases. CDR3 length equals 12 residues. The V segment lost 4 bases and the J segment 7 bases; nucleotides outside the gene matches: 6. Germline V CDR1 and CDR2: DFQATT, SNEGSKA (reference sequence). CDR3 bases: TGCAGTGCTACAACAGGGGGACGGGAGCAGTACTTC. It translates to CSATTGGREQYF.

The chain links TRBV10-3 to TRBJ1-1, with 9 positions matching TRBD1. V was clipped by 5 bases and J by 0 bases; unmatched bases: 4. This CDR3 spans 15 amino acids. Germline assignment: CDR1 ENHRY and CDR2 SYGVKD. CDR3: CAISRGTGLNTEAFF. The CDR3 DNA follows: TGTGCCATCAGTAGGGGGACAGGGCTGAACACTGAAGCTTTCTTT.

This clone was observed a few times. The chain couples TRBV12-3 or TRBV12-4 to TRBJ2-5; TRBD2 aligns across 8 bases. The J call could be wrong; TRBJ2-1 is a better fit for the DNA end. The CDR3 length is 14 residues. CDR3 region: CASSLRLAGYEQFF. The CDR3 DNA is TGTGCCAGCAGTCTTCGGCTAGCGGGTTATGAGCAGTTCTTC.

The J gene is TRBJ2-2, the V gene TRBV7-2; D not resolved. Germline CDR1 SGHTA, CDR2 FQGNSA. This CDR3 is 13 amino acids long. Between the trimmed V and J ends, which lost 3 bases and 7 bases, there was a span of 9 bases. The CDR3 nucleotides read TGTGCCAGCAGCTTTCTATCAGGCGGGGAGCTGTTTTTT. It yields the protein CASSFLSGGELFF.

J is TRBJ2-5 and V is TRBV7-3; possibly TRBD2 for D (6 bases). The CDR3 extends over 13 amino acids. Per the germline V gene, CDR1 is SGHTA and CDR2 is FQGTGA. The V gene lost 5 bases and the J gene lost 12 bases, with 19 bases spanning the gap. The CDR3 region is CASSPQWGENKYF. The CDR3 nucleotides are TGTGCCAGCAGCCCGCAGTGGGGGGAGAACAAGTACTTC.

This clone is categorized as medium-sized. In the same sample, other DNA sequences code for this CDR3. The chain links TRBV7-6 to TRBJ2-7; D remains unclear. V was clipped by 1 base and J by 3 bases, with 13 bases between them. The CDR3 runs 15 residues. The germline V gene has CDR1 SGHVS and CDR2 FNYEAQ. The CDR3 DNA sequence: TGTGCCAGCAGCTTAGTTTCGGGTCAGGACTACGAGCAGTACTTC. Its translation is CASSLVSGQDYEQYF.

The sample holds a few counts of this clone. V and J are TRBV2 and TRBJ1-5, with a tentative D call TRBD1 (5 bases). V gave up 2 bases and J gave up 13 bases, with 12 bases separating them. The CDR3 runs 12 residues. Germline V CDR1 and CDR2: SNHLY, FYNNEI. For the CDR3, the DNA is TGTGCCAGCAGTGAATACCCCCCAGGGCAGCATTTT. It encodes CASSEYPPGQHF.

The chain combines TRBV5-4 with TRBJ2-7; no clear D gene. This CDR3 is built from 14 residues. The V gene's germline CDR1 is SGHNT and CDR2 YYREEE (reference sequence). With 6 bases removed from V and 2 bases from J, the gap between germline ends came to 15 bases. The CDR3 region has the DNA TGTGCCAGCACCTTTACGTCAGCCACCTACGAGCAGTACTTC. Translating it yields CASTFTSATYEQYF.

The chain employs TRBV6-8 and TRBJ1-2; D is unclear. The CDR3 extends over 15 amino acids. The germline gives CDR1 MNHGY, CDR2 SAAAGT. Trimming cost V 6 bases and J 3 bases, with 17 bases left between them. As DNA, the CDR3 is TGTGCCAGCAGCTACGCTGTGGAGTGGGACTATGGCTACACCTTC. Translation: CASSYAVEWDYGYTF.

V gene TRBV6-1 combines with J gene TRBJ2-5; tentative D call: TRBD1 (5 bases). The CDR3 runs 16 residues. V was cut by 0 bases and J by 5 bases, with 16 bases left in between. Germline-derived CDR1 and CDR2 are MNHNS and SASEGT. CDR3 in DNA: TGTGCCAGCAGTGAAGCCTGGCCAGGGTGCGCGGAGACCCAGTACTTC. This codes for CASSEAWPGCAETQYF.

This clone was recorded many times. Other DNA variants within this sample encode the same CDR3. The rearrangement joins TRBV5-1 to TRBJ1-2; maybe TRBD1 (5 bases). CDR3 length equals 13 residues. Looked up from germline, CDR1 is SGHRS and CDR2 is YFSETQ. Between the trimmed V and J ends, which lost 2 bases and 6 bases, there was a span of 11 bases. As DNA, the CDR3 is TGCGCCAGCAGCTTTCAGGGTGGCGATGGCTACACCTTC. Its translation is CASSFQGGDGYTF.

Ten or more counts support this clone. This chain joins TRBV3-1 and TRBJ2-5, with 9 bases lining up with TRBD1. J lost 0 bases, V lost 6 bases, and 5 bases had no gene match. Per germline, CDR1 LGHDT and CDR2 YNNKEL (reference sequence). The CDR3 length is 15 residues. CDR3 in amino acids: CASRPGTGYQETQYF. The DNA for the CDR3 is TGTGCCAGCAGACCTGGGACAGGGTACCAAGAGACCCAGTACTTC.

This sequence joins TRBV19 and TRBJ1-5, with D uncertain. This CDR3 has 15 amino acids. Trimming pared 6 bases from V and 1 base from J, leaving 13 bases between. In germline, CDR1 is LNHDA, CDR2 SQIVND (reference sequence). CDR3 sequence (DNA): TGTGCCAGTAGGCCCGTCGCGCAGAGCAATCAGCCCCAGCATTTT. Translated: CASRPVAQSNQPQHF.

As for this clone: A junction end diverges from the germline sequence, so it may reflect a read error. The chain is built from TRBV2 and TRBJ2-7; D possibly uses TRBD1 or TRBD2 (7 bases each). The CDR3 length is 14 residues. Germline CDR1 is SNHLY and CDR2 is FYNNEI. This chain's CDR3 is CVRGGLASSSEEYF. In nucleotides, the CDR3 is TGTGTCAGGGGGGGGCTAGCCTCCTCCTCCGAGGAGTACTTC.

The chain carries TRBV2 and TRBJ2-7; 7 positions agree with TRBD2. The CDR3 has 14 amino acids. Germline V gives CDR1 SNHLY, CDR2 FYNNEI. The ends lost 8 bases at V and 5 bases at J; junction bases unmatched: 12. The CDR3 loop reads CASSRDGGINEQYF. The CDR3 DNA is TGTGCCAGCTCCCGAGACGGGGGGATTAACGAGCAGTACTTC.

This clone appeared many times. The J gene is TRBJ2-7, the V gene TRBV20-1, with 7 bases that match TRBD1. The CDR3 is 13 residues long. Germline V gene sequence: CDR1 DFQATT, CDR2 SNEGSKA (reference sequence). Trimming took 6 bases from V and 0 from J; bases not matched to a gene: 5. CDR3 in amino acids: CSATGTASYEQYF. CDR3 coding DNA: TGCAGTGCAACCGGGACAGCCTCCTACGAGCAGTACTTC.

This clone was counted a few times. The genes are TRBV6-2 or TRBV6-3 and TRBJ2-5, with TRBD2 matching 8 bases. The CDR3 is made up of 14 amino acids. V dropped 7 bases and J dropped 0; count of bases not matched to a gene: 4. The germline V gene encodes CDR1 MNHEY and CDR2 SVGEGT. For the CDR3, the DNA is TGTGCCAGCAAGGCGGGGGGAGACCAAGAGACCCAGTACTTC. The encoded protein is CASKAGGDQETQYF.

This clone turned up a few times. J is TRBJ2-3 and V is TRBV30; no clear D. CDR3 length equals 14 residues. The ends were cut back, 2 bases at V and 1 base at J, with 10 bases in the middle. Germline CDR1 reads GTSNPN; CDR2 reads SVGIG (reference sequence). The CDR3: CAWSLAVGTDTQYF. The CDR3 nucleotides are TGTGCCTGGAGTTTGGCCGTAGGCACAGATACGCAGTATTTT.

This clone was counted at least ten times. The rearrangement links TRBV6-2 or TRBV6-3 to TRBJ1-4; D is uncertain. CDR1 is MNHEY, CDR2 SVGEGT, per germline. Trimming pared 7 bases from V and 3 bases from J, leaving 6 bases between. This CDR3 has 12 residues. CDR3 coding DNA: TGTGCCAGCAAGCAGGCTAATGAAAAACTGTTTTTT. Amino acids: CASKQANEKLFF.

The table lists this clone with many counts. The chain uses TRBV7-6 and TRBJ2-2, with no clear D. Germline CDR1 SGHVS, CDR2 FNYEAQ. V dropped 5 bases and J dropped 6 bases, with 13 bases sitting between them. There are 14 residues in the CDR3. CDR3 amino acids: CASSEAQVSGELFF. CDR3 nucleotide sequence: TGTGCCAGCAGCGAAGCTCAGGTCTCCGGGGAGCTGTTTTTT.

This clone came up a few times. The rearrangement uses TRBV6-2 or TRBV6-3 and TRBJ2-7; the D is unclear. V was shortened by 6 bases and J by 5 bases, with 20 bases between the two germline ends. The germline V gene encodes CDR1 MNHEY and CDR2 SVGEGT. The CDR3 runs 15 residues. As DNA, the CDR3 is TGTGCCAGCAGCTCCCAACTTCCTCGGGTCCACGAGCAGTACTTC. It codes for CASSSQLPRVHEQYF.

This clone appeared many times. CDR3 DNA: TGCAGTGCTAAGACAGGGGGCCTGGAGACCCAGTACTTC. This sequence encodes CSAKTGGLETQYF. The V call is TRBV20-1, the J call TRBJ2-5; 10 positions agree with TRBD1. This CDR3 contains 13 residues. Germline-derived CDR1 and CDR2 are DFQATT and SNEGSKA (reference sequence). Trimming at V came to 4 bases and at J to 5 bases, leaving 4 bases not matched to a gene.

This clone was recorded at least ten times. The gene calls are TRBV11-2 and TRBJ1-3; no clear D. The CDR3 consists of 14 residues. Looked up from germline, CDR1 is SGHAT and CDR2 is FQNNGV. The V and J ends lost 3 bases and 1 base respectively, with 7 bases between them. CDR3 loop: CASSFASSGNTIYF. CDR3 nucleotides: TGTGCCAGCAGCTTTGCGAGTTCTGGAAACACCATATATTTT.

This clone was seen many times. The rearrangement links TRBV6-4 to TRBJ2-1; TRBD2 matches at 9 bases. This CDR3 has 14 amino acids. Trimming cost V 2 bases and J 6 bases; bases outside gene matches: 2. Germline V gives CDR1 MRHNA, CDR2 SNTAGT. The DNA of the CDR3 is TGTGCCAGCAGTGACGGTAGCGGGGGCAATGAGCAGTTCTTC. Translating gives CASSDGSGGNEQFF.

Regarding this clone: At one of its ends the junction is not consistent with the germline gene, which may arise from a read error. The CDR3 DNA reads as TGTGCCCGCAGCCAAGAGTACGGACTCTTCACAAATGAGCAGTTCTTC. Its translation is CARSQEYGLFTNEQFF. V and J are TRBV3-1 and TRBJ2-1; the D gene is possibly TRBD2 (5 bases). The CDR3 is 16 amino acids. CDR1 LGHDT and CDR2 YNNKEL come from the germline V gene (reference sequence).

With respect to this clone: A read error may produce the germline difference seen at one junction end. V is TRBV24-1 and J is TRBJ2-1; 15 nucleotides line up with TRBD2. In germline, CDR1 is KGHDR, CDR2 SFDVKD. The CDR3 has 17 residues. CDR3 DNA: TGTGCCACAAGTGATCGGACTAGCGGGGGGGATTGGAATGAGCAGTTCTTC. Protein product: CATSDRTSGGDWNEQFF.

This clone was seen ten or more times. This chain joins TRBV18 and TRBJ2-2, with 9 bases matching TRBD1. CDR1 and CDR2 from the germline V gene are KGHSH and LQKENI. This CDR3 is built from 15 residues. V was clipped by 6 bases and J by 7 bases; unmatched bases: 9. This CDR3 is CASSPRTGDIGELFF. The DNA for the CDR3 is TGTGCCAGCTCCCCCCGGACAGGGGATATCGGGGAGCTGTTTTTT.